This T cell receptor (beta chain) is drawn from a study of T cell responses to AZD1222 COVID-19 vaccine. Background on the study: Analyses pooled second doses at about 4 or about 12 weeks. General study points: Females outnumbered males among donors, who were mostly white British; clonal diversity was possibly underestimated. Sampling captured repertoires only after the peak T cell response. Receipt of two AZD1222 doses was followed by a rise in Spike-specific TCR breadth and depth.

J gave up 4 bases and V 4 bases, and 5 bases lay outside the gene matches. Germline V gives CDR1 MNHEY, CDR2 SMNVEV (reference sequence). This CDR3 is 14 amino acids long. This table comes from immunoSEQ multiplex PCR, and its TCRdb copy is limited to in-frame clones, with some not included. The top ten hold around 8% of the sample, which has about 130,000 clones, around 90% seen once. This clone appeared a few times. The antigen remains undetermined. This receptor was obtained from an adult in good health. The gene calls are TRBV27 and TRBJ1-2; TRBD1 matches at 8 bases. The source was peripheral blood, collected on day 0 of AZD1222 vaccination. CDR3 residues: CASSSPGQGYGYTF. CDR3 nucleotide sequence: TGTGCCAGCAGTTCCCCCGGACAGGGCTATGGCTACACCTTC.